The present TCR beta chain was sequenced within a study of cytomegalovirus exposure and HLA in healthy donors. The germline V gene encodes CDR1 SQVTM and CDR2 ANQGSEA. With 2 bases clipped from V and 7 bases from J, the junction kept 5 bases outside the gene matches. The CDR3 contains 13 residues. The PCR made use of 60 Vbeta and 13 Jbeta primers. Some clones are missing from TCRdb's copy, which holds only in-frame ones; the method was immunoSEQ multiplex PCR. This table holds fewer than 120,000 clones, 65% to 80% found once. The sample comprised PBMCs. This TCR derives from a woman aged 55-69 years in good health and CMV-seropositive. The chain couples TRBV29-1 to TRBJ1-5, with 7 bases aligning to TRBD1. CDR3 nucleotides: TGCAGCGTTGAAAGGGGGCAAGGGCAGCCCCAGCATTTT. Translating it yields CSVERGQGQPQHF.